The 6 T cell receptor beta chains below all came from one sample that was sequenced in a study of OX40 agonist ivuxolimab in advanced cancers. Assay used: immunoSEQ multiplex PCR; TCRdb lists only in-frame clones, some missing. In the table there are 57,000 or so clones, roughly four fifths of which are singletons. This specimen was CD4+ or CD8+ T cells sorted from blood, taken in a trial of the OX40 agonist ivuxolimab. The receptors here all came from an adult with an advanced solid tumor such as melanoma, head and neck, liver or kidney cancer.

This chain links TRBV27 with TRBJ2-6, with D perhaps TRBD2 (6 bases). V was clipped by 11 bases and J by 6 bases, with 11 bases between them. Looked up from germline, CDR1 is MNHEY and CDR2 is SMNVEV (reference sequence). This CDR3 comprises 12 residues. The CDR3: CASAGPANVLTF. The CDR3 DNA reads as TGTGCCTCCGCGGGGCCGGCCAACGTCCTGACTTTC.

This clone was seen a handful of times. The gene calls are TRBV7-9 and TRBJ1-3; D is unresolved. The CDR3 contains 19 residues. V gave up 5 bases and J gave up 0 bases, with 23 bases separating them. Germline CDR1 and CDR2: SEHNR and FQNEAQ (reference sequence). CDR3 DNA: TGTGCCAGCAGCCCCGCAGGCCCTATTTCTTTGCCCTCTGGAAACACCATATATTTT. Its translation is CASSPAGPISLPSGNTIYF.

This chain uses TRBV19 with TRBJ1-2, with a tentative D call TRBD1 (6 bases). The CDR3 is 12 amino acids. Germline CDR1 LNHDA, CDR2 SQIVND (reference sequence). V gave up 5 bases and J gave up 4 bases, with 8 bases separating them. The CDR3 sequence: CASSPGAYGYTF. CDR3 DNA: TGTGCCAGTAGTCCGGGGGCCTATGGCTACACCTTC.

The rearrangement joins TRBV7-8 to TRBJ1-2; 10 bases align to TRBD1. The germline gives CDR1 SGHVS, CDR2 FQNEAQ. This CDR3 region has 13 residues. V shed 5 bases, J shed 7 bases, and the junction held 4 bases outside the gene matches. This chain's CDR3 is CASSRDRGAGYTF. In nucleotides, the CDR3 is TGTGCCAGCAGCCGGGACAGGGGAGCTGGCTACACCTTC.

The V and J genes are TRBV5-4 and TRBJ2-5, with D perhaps being TRBD1 or TRBD2 (5 bases each). The V gene lost 10 bases and the J gene lost 1 base, with 17 bases spanning the gap. The CDR3 runs 14 residues. Germline V lookup: CDR1 SGHNT, CDR2 YYREEE (reference sequence). This CDR3 is CASRDRGSQETQYF. In nucleotides, the CDR3 is TGTGCCTCACGGGACCGCGGCTCCCAAGAGACCCAGTACTTC.

The genes are TRBV7-9 and TRBJ1-2; no clear D. The CDR3 loop spans 8 amino acids. Germline V gives CDR1 SEHNR, CDR2 FQNEAQ (reference sequence). Trimming removed 5 bases at V and 14 bases at J, with 6 bases between. The DNA for the CDR3 is TGTGCCAGCAGCCCCCAGACCTTC. Its translation is CASSPQTF.